This T cell receptor beta chain was identified in a study of blood T cell repertoires in COVID-19. Study details: Specimens from acute and convalescent COVID-19 originated in the United States, Italy and Spain. The cDNA or gDNA used as material had been derived from T cells, B-cell-depleted T cells, or PBMCs.

This clone was detected only a few times. The CDR3 runs 13 residues. V lost 5 bases, J lost 8 bases, and 3 bases stayed unmatched. The germline V gene has CDR1 MDHEN and CDR2 SYDVKM. Original data processing: Using reference gene primer amplification, nucleated cell counts were estimated. Using immunoSEQ multiplex PCR, the repertoire was profiled, and TCRdb retains in-frame clones only, with some absent. For V, J and clone size, that table is used; D and trimming come from the DNA. The sample has about 59,000 clones; roughly 78% are singletons. Input material: peripheral blood. The V call is TRBV28, the J call TRBJ1-2; 12 bases match TRBD1. The TCR sequence derives from a man aged 55 to 70 with acute or convalescent COVID-19. This chain's CDR3 is CASSLGTGGGYTF. The CDR3 DNA reads TGTGCCAGCAGTCTAGGGACAGGGGGCGGCTACACCTTC.